A selection of T cell receptor beta chains follows, all from one sample in a study of tumor and adjacent non-tumor tissue in lung cancer. TCRdb itself ran the multiplex PCR reads through MiXCR, one entry per CDR3 protein. The table records around 70,000 distinct CDR3 sequences, roughly 73% of them present only once. Material for sequencing was lung tumor tissue. The source is a man aged 55 to 69 with non-small cell lung cancer. Each CDR3 is given without its conserved first and last residue.

v_call cdr3_aa
TRBV28 ASSPLWTGDIDMQY
TRBV6-6 AISRGKIEQY
TRBV29-1 SARGAPEGIEKLF
TRBV6-5 ASSYSSRGGAEAL
TRBV20-1 SARDVLAMTDTQY
TRBV18 ASSPRGDQPQH
TRBV30 AWRAKRELGEQY
TRBV6-2/TRBV6-3 ASTTIGNEQY
TRBV20-1 SVNSEGTEAF
TRBV29-1 SVDGHLTSQEIQY
TRBV2 ASSEIGGSSYNEQF
TRBV6-1 ASSVGLAGYQLQH
TRBV28 ASSFRTDVSNQPQH
TRBV6-5 ASSYSPRADGLTTNEKLF
TRBV5-8 ASSFPGQSQH
TRBV5-5 ASSSAGLAGGSGTTDTQY
TRBV14 ASNQRHPQETQY
TRBV11-1 ASSLIDTGELF
TRBV10-3 AIIEGTGSYEQY
TRBV6-1 ACTSRVNTEAF
TRBV20-1 SDSLETQY
TRBV28 ASSPRLEQY
TRBV10-3 AISEHGTRGRDSGTNVLT
TRBV10-3 AISEWTSDTDKQY
TRBV6-1 ASSEATYSHSGNAIY
TRBV12-3/TRBV12-4 ASGLGPLYGQF
TRBV28 AISSPGLAGNEQF
TRBV29-1 SVAGAANTGKLF
TRBV11-2 ASSTGPMNAEAF
TRBV6-5 ASSYSRETAEQY
TRBV20-1 SARDPQTGLIKQF
TRBV6-6 ASRRKGADTNEKLF
TRBV20-1 SATLAGWPETGELF
TRBV29-1 SIEDPGLVTGEHY
TRBV5-1 ASSFRTSGSTYGQY
TRBV20-1 SASSVLAEGESQY
TRBV29-1 NATGANPYEQY
TRBV5-1 ASSRDRDEQY
TRBV5-4 ASSSRLAGAGELF
TRBV5-6 ASSLWGTHRIRVQY
TRBV5-4 ASNPIERETGDAQY
TRBV6-6 ASRPNRNKKQH
TRBV6-1 ASSGTSITEQY
TRBV29-1 SVGGAGESGELF
TRBV6-6 ARSYRARETQY
TRBV7-9 ASSLGDDLEAF
TRBV2 ATAGDFSSGNTIY
TRBV10-3 AISERGQGATDTQY
TRBV6-1 AGSELGVGSCTDTQY
TRBV20-1 SVRASGLAMTT
TRBV11-2 ASSLGDEYPCT
TRBV10-3 TTSGVGNHEQF
TRBV11-2 ASSLAMTPSYEQY
TRBV6-1 ASSDNSGTNVLA
TRBV6-1 ASSRSGGWYIEQF